A selection of T cell receptor beta chains follows, all from one sample in a study of patients and donors after allogeneic stem cell transplantation. TCRdb re-analysed the RT-PCR reads in MiXCR, keeping a single row per CDR3 protein. The table shows about 200,000 distinct CDR3 sequences, with 41% occurring only once. Input material: blood, either unsorted or a sorted T cell fraction (not recorded which). The receptors originated from a human donor who was either an allogeneic HSCT recipient or a stem cell or donor lymphocyte infusion donor (not recorded which). It is not recorded whose cells these are; they may come from a transplant donor. Each CDR3 is given with its conserved first and last residue. Fields, in order: V gene, J gene, clone size, CDR3 protein. Size is stated for part of the rows, as once, few or many counts, or as a class when the clone is expanded.

TRBV11-2,TRBJ2-1,.,CASSLVRPQRDEQFF
TRBV7-2,TRBJ2-3,.,CASSVAGRGSDTQYF
TRBV28,TRBJ2-7,.,CASSLPRDGPYEQYF
TRBV27,TRBJ1-2,few,CASSLYGTDNYGYTF
TRBV12-3/TRBV12-4,TRBJ2-2,once,CASSHPKAGELFF
TRBV9,TRBJ1-1,few,CASSGEGYNTEAFF
TRBV20-1,TRBJ2-3,.,CSARTGPDTQYF
TRBV7-9,TRBJ1-2,.,CASSSLTDVYGYTF
TRBV12-3/TRBV12-4,TRBJ1-5,.,CASAAGVYSNQPQHF
TRBV6-2/TRBV6-3,TRBJ2-3,.,CASSYTEINTQYF
TRBV9,TRBJ1-1,.,CASSVDGWDRGGNTEAFF
TRBV19,TRBJ1-1,.,CATSSRGQGTEAFF
TRBV2,TRBJ1-5,.,CASSFSEGNQPQHF
TRBV7-2,TRBJ1-5,few,CASRWHPLNSNQPQHF
TRBV5-5,TRBJ1-1,.,CASSLGGIGVTEAFF
TRBV5-4,TRBJ1-5,.,CASSFGGSQPQHF
TRBV5-1,TRBJ2-5,.,CASSWGLAEVTQYF
TRBV5-6,TRBJ2-3,few,CASSLGGLTDTQYF
TRBV13,TRBJ2-1,.,CASNSGSRGNEQFF
TRBV7-2,TRBJ1-2,.,CASSLGGTGTTNYGYTF
TRBV5-1,TRBJ1-2,.,CASSLRDARGYTF
TRBV5-5,TRBJ2-7,few,CASSLGPLNEQYF
TRBV27,TRBJ2-5,.,CASSLRPYGTQYF
TRBV15,TRBJ1-3,.,CATRPTGGNTIYF
TRBV6-2/TRBV6-3,TRBJ2-7,.,CASSRDYVGEQYF
TRBV28,TRBJ2-7,.,CASSFELAGASYEQYF
TRBV12-3/TRBV12-4,TRBJ1-2,.,CASSYDGDRNFYGYTF
TRBV20-1,TRBJ1-1,few,CSARVRGVGTEAFF
TRBV2,TRBJ2-7,.,CASSADLIYEQYF
TRBV9,TRBJ1-3,.,CASSEQGSSGNTIYF
TRBV3-1,TRBJ2-7,.,CASSQEHPRWGEQYF
TRBV4-2,TRBJ2-1,.,CASSQGTSDSNEQFF
TRBV29-1,TRBJ2-3,.,CSVEEAPRTDTQYF
TRBV4-3,TRBJ2-1,.,CASSQGVVREFGYEQFF
TRBV7-9,TRBJ1-5,.,CASSPEGPNQPQHF
TRBV30,TRBJ2-1,.,CAWSVTGEQFF
TRBV15,TRBJ1-5,few,CATSRERLGSNQPQHF
TRBV12-3/TRBV12-4,TRBJ1-2,.,CASSYWTDNYGYTF
TRBV12-3/TRBV12-4,TRBJ1-1,few,CASSIGQVNTEAFF
TRBV3-1,TRBJ2-1,.,CASSQVVFYNEQFF
TRBV27,TRBJ1-2,.,CASSFGQGVGYGYTF
TRBV4-2,TRBJ1-5,few,CASSQDGGGEGQPQHF
TRBV20-1,TRBJ2-3,.,CSANTPGGERVDTQYF
TRBV28,TRBJ1-5,few,CASSLIQGPQHF
TRBV9,TRBJ1-1,few,CASSVVGTAEAFF
TRBV11-2,TRBJ1-5,many,CASSLVLRTASGNQPQHF
TRBV30,TRBJ2-1,.,CAWRNGRILVNEQFF
TRBV12-3/TRBV12-4,TRBJ2-2,once,CASRDIGYPVGGELFF
TRBV24-1,TRBJ2-1,.,CATSLGTVQFF
TRBV24-1,TRBJ2-1,once,CANGKRTSNEQFF
TRBV12-3/TRBV12-4,TRBJ2-1,few,CASSLLALTYNEQFF
TRBV4-1,TRBJ2-1,.,CASSQVAGGNEQFF
TRBV7-2,TRBJ1-1,once,CASSHQQGLDTEAFF